These T cell receptor beta chains were read from a single sample in a study of T cells in Graves' hyperthyroidism and ophthalmopathy. From the multiplex PCR reads, TCRdb called clonotypes with MiXCR, one entry per CDR3 protein. This table has 480,000 or so distinct CDR3 sequences, approximately 49% appearing once. The material sequenced was peripheral blood or thyroid tissue (not recorded which). The receptor set was obtained from an adult woman with Graves' disease, either hyperthyroidism or ophthalmopathy (not recorded which). Both conserved end residues are part of each CDR3. The order of the fields is D gene, J gene, V gene, clone size, CDR3 DNA, CDR3 protein. The D gene is left open where the match is weak. The size entry is marked missing in some rows and otherwise reads once, few, many or a size class.

-,TRBJ2-6,TRBV7-9,once,TGTGCCAGCAGCCTAGTACACAACACCGGGGCCAACGTCCTGACTTTC,CASSLVHNTGANVLTF
TRBD2,TRBJ2-7,TRBV29-1,once,TGCAGCGTTGAAATTACGAGCGGGAGGAGCCCAGTGTACGAGCAGTACTTC,CSVEITSGRSPVYEQYF
TRBD2,TRBJ2-7,TRBV20-1,many,TGCAGTGCTAGTAGGGCTAGCGGCTCCTACGAGCAGTACTTC,CSASRASGSYEQYF
-,TRBJ2-7,TRBV9,-,TGTGCCAGCAGCGTAGCTCCTACTAAGGGGGGAGAGCTCTACGAGCAGTACTTC,CASSVAPTKGGELYEQYF
-,TRBJ2-6,TRBV7-8,few,TGTGCCAGCAGCCTACCCAGCTTCGGCGGTTACCACTCTGGGGCCAACGTCCTGACTTTC,CASSLPSFGGYHSGANVLTF
-,TRBJ1-1,TRBV29-1,many,TGCAGCGTTGAAACTCAAGGGAACACTGAAGCTTTCTTT,CSVETQGNTEAFF
-,TRBJ1-5,TRBV15,-,TGTGCCACCACGCGGTCTCCCAATCAGCCCCAGCATTTT,CATTRSPNQPQHF
TRBD1,TRBJ2-7,TRBV7-9,-,TGTGCCAGCAGCCACCGGGACAGGAGCCTATACGAGCAGTACTTC,CASSHRDRSLYEQYF
-,TRBJ1-1,TRBV6-2/TRBV6-3,few,TGTGCCAGCAGTTACTCTCCGGGGGCGGGAACTGAAGCTTTCTTT,CASSYSPGAGTEAFF
-,TRBJ2-7,TRBV9,-,TGTGCCAGCAGCCCGCTACTACGCTCCTACGAGCAGTACTTC,CASSPLLRSYEQYF
TRBD1,TRBJ2-3,TRBV20-1,-,TGCAGACCGGGACAGGGGTCAGATACGCAGTATTTT,CRPGQGSDTQYF
-,TRBJ2-7,TRBV7-9,many,TGTGCCAGCAGCCCGACGGGTCGGGGATTCTACGAGCAGTACTTC,CASSPTGRGFYEQYF
TRBD1,TRBJ2-5,TRBV29-1,-,TGCAGCTCGGGGGACAGGGGGCGCTTACGCGAGACCCAGTACTTC,CSSGDRGRLRETQYF
-,TRBJ2-2,TRBV10-3,-,TGTGCCAGCTCCTGGGGGTACGGGACCGGGGAGCTGTTTTTT,CASSWGYGTGELFF
-,TRBJ1-1,TRBV7-9,many,TGTGCCAGCAGCTTTGCGGGCGAGGTCACTGAAGCTTTCTTT,CASSFAGEVTEAFF
TRBD1,TRBJ1-1,TRBV29-1,-,TGCAGCGTTGAAGATGGGACAGGTGGAACTGAAGCTTTCTTT,CSVEDGTGGTEAFF
-,TRBJ2-7,TRBV2,-,TGTGCCAGCAGCGATGGGACCTTAGAGCAGTACTTC,CASSDGTLEQYF
TRBD2,TRBJ2-5,TRBV20-1,few,TGCAGTGCTAGAGTCGGAGCGGGAGACGAGACCCAGTACTTC,CSARVGAGDETQYF
-,TRBJ2-5,TRBV6-6,-,TGTGCCAGCAGTTACGGGGGATACCAAGAGACCCAGTACTTC,CASSYGGYQETQYF
TRBD1,TRBJ2-5,TRBV19,-,TGTGCCAGTAGCCATCCACCTGGGACAGGGTTGGGGACCCAGTACTTC,CASSHPPGTGLGTQYF
-,TRBJ1-2,TRBV7-9,many,TGTGCCAGCAGCTTAGGGGCGAATGGCTACACCTTC,CASSLGANGYTF
TRBD1,TRBJ2-5,TRBV6-2/TRBV6-3,few,TGTGCCAGCAGGGAGCACCCACAGGGGAAAGAGACCCAGTACTTC,CASREHPQGKETQYF
TRBD2,TRBJ2-3,TRBV7-6,-,TGTGCCAGCAGCTCAACGATTCGCGGGAGTTGGACAGATACGCAGTATTTT,CASSSTIRGSWTDTQYF
-,TRBJ2-2,TRBV24-1,-,TGTGCCACCAGTGTGAGGGGTGACGGGGAGCTGTTTTTT,CATSVRGDGELFF
-,TRBJ1-5,TRBV10-3,once,TGTGCCAGCAGTGAGAGTGAAGGAGGGAATCAGCCCCAGCATTTT,CASSESEGGNQPQHF
-,TRBJ1-5,TRBV7-6,many,TGTGCCAGCAGCTTATCTGGGTCGGGCGATCAGCCCCAGCATTTT,CASSLSGSGDQPQHF
-,TRBJ2-5,TRBV10-3,-,TGTGCCATCAGTGAGCTCCCTGGGGCGAGGGCACAAGAGACCCAGTACTTC,CAISELPGARAQETQYF
-,TRBJ1-1,TRBV14,-,TGTGCCAGCAGCCCAACAACCGGGACTGAAGCTTTCTTT,CASSPTTGTEAFF
TRBD2,TRBJ2-7,TRBV9,-,TGTGCCAGCAGCGCGGGACTAGCGAACCACGAGCAGTACTTC,CASSAGLANHEQYF
-,TRBJ2-5,TRBV7-9,-,TGTGCCAGCAGCCGTGATGGGGGCGGGAGTCGGGAGACCCAGTACTTC,CASSRDGGGSRETQYF
-,TRBJ1-3,TRBV5-1,few,TGTGCCAGCAGCCGAACGAGAGGAAACACCATATATTTT,CASSRTRGNTIYF
TRBD1,TRBJ1-6,TRBV20-1,-,TGCAGTGCTCGCCCAGGGGGAAATTCACCCCTCCACTTT,CSARPGGNSPLHF
-,TRBJ1-1,TRBV15,-,TGTGCCACCAGAAAGAACCGACCCGGGAACACTGAAGCTTTCTTT,CATRKNRPGNTEAFF
TRBD1,TRBJ2-2,TRBV7-6,many,TGTGCCAGCAGCTTACCGGGACAGAAGACCGGGGAGCTGTTTTTT,CASSLPGQKTGELFF
-,TRBJ2-2,TRBV9,-,TGTGCCAGCGGCTTTAAGGGGCACGGCACCGGGGAGCTGTTTTTT,CASGFKGHGTGELFF
TRBD2,TRBJ2-5,TRBV20-1,many,TGCAGTGCTACTAGGACTAGCGGGAATCAAGAGACCCAGTACTTC,CSATRTSGNQETQYF
-,TRBJ1-3,TRBV29-1,once,TGCAGCGTTGAAGGCGGGGCATCTGGAAACACCATATATTTT,CSVEGGASGNTIYF
TRBD1,TRBJ1-2,TRBV29-1,few,TGCAGCGCCCCAGACAGGGTAGGGTATGGCTACACCTTC,CSAPDRVGYGYTF
-,TRBJ1-1,TRBV9,-,TGTGCCAGCAGCGTAGGACCAGGGAACACCGAAGCTTTCTTT,CASSVGPGNTEAFF
-,TRBJ1-2,TRBV29-1,-,TGCAGCGTTGAAGGTGCCCGGGACAAAGCTAACTATGGCTACACCTTC,CSVEGARDKANYGYTF
-,TRBJ1-5,TRBV10-2,-,TGCGCCAGCGGGACTCCCCAGCATTTT,CASGTPQHF
TRBD1,TRBJ2-7,TRBV10-3,many,TGTGCCTTAGGGACAGGGGACTCTCTCTCCTACGAGCAGTACTTC,CALGTGDSLSYEQYF
-,TRBJ1-2,TRBV7-2,many,TGTGCCAGCAGCTTAGAGCTCTCGGGGGACAACTATGGCTACACCTTC,CASSLELSGDNYGYTF
-,TRBJ1-3,TRBV5-1,-,TGCGCCAGCAGCTTGCCAGAAGGAAACACCATATATTTT,CASSLPEGNTIYF
-,TRBJ1-6,TRBV6-1,-,TGTGCCAGCGGGAGAGAGGAGAATTCACCCCTCCACTTT,CASGREENSPLHF
-,TRBJ2-7,TRBV4-1,many,TGCGCCAGCAGCCAAGGGGGGAACTCCTACGAGCAGTACTTC,CASSQGGNSYEQYF
TRBD2,TRBJ2-5,TRBV7-9,-,TGTGCCAGCAGCGACGGGACTACCCAAGAGACCCAGTACTTC,CASSDGTTQETQYF
-,TRBJ2-5,TRBV6-1,few,TGTGCCAGCAGACCCCGAGGGGGCCAGTACTTC,CASRPRGGQYF
-,TRBJ2-1,TRBV15,-,TGTGCCACCAGCAGAGAACAGCACAATGAGCAGTTCTTC,CATSREQHNEQFF
-,TRBJ2-7,TRBV11-2,-,TGTGCCAGCAGCTTGTACGTCTCCTACGAGCAGTACTTC,CASSLYVSYEQYF
-,TRBJ1-1,TRBV19,-,TGTGCCAGTAGTATTGTTGGGGCAGAGACAGAGCAAGCTTTCTTT,CASSIVGAETEQAFF
-,TRBJ2-7,TRBV5-6,few,TGTGCCAGCAGCTTGGAGGGGTCTGGGACCTCCGGGTACGAGCAGTACTTC,CASSLEGSGTSGYEQYF
-,TRBJ1-3,TRBV9,many,TGTGCCAGCAGCGTAGAGCCCGGTCCCATCGGCTCTGGAAACACCATATATTTT,CASSVEPGPIGSGNTIYF
-,TRBJ2-7,TRBV10-3,few,TGTGCCAGCGGGACGGGACACGATTCCTACGAGCAGTACTTC,CASGTGHDSYEQYF